This TCR beta chain was sequenced during a study of T cell repertoires in cytomegalovirus infection. About the study: TCR beta signatures that were public indicated CMV infection and matching HLA type.

The germline gives CDR1 SGDLS, CDR2 YYNGEE. Trimming removed 2 bases at V and 7 bases at J, with 13 bases between. This CDR3 region has 15 residues. TCRdb recomputed calls from the reads with MiXCR, one row per CDR3 protein. The sample includes fewer than 350,000 distinct CDR3 sequences, over 7.5% seen only once; the top ten take over 3.5%. Sample: PBMCs. The receptor's source is a human donor in good health (CMV status not recorded). Some clones in this sample may be carry-over from other donors' samples. This chain joins TRBV9 and TRBJ1-6; no clear D. The CDR3 DNA reads as TGTGCCAGCAGCGTCGATCCCATCTTAAATTCACCCCTCCACTTT. It specifies CASSVDPILNSPLHF.